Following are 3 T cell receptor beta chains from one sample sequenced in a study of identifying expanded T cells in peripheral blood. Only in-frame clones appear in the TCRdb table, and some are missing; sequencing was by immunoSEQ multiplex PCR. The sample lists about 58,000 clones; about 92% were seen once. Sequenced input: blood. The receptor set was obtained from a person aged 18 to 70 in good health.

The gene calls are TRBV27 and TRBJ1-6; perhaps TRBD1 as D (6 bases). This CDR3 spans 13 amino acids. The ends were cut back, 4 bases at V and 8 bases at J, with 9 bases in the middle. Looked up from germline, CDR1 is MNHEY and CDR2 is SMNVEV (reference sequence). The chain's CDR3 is CASSSNRDSPLHF. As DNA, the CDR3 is TGTGCCAGCAGTTCTAACAGGGATTCACCCCTCCACTTT.

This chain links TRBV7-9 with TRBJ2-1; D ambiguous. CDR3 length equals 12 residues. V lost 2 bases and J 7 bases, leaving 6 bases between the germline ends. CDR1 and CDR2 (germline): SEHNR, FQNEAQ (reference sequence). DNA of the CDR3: TGTGCCAGCAGCTTACGGGTGAATGAGCAGTTCTTC. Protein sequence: CASSLRVNEQFF.

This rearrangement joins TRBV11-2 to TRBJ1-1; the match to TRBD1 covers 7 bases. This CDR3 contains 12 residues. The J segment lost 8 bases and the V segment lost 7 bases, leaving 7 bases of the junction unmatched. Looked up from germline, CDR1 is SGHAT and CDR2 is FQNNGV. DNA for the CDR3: TGTGCCAGCACTCCGACAGGGTTAGAAGCTTTCTTT. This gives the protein CASTPTGLEAFF.